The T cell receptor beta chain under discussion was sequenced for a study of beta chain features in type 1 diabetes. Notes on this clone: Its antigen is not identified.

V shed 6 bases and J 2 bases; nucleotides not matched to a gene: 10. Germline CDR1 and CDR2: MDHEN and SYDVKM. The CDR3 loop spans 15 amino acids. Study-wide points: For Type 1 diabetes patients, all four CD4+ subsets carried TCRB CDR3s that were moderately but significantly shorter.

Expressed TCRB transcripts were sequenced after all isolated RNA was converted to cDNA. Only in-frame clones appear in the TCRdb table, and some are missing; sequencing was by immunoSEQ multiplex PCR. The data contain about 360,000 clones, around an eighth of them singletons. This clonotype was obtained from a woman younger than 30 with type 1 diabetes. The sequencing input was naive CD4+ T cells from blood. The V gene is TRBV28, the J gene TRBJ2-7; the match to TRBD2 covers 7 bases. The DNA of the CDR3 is TGTGCCAGCAGCGATGAGGGAGGGGCTACCTACGAGCAGTACTTC. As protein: CASSDEGGATYEQYF.